What follows describes a single T cell receptor (beta chain). Its antigen remains unidentified. This CDR3 is built from 16 residues. Trimming removed 3 bases from V and 4 bases from J, with 17 bases in between. Germline values: CDR1 KGHSH, CDR2 LQKENI. The sample comes from a study of chemoradiotherapy in HPV16-positive cancers. Some clones are missing from TCRdb's copy, which holds only in-frame ones; the method was immunoSEQ multiplex PCR. The table shows roughly 23,000 clones, with over 85% occurring only once. Samples were taken several times over chemoradiotherapy. Study results and limitations: Better recurrence-free survival went with HPV-responsive T-cell expansion in HPV16-positive patients. Candidate HPV-specific clones and E7-related TCR motifs grew in tumor during treatment.

The receptor's source is a human donor with HPV-associated anogenital cancer. The V call is TRBV18, the J call TRBJ2-3; D is possibly TRBD1 or TRBD2 (7 bases each). The input for sequencing was blood, taken from a patient who underwent chemoradiotherapy. The DNA for the CDR3 is TGTGCCAGCTCACCGGGAGGGGGCACACCCGCAGATACGCAGTATTTT. This gives the protein CASSPGGGTPADTQYF.